The next 2 T cell receptor beta chains were all read from a single sample in a study of cytomegalovirus exposure and HLA in healthy donors. Primers: 60 Vbeta forward and 13 Jbeta reverse. Libraries were prepared by immunoSEQ multiplex PCR; TCRdb keeps only in-frame clonotypes and omits some of them. The sample yields approximately 120,000 clones, about 70% seen once. The source material was PBMCs. All receptors come from a woman aged 60-75 years in good health and CMV-seropositive.

This clone was counted only a few times. This sequence joins TRBV5-4 and TRBJ2-7; D call uncertain. This CDR3 has 13 residues. Trimming took off 0 bases at V and 6 bases at J, with 10 bases between the two ends. Germline V gene lookup returns CDR1 SGHNT and CDR2 YYREEE (reference sequence). In DNA, the CDR3 is TGTGCCAGCAGCTTGGGTGGGCAGAGCGAGCAGTACTTC. This translates into CASSLGGQSEQYF.

The chain has TRBV6-6 and TRBJ1-4; the D gene is possibly TRBD1 (5 bases). V lost 5 bases and J 4 bases, leaving 14 bases between the germline ends. CDR1 is MNHNY and CDR2 is SVGAGI in the germline V gene (reference sequence). The CDR3 consists of 15 residues. CDR3 sequence (DNA): TGTGCCAGCAGTGACTTAGGGGAGGTTAATGAAAAACTGTTTTTT. It encodes CASSDLGEVNEKLFF.